This entry lists 13 T cell receptor beta chains sequenced from one sample in a study of T cells in Graves' hyperthyroidism and ophthalmopathy. Amplification targeted TCR beta CDR3 regions from RNA transcripts. The HTBI primer set served for first-round RT-PCR of the TCR CDR3. MiXCR, run by TCRdb on the multiplex PCR reads, gives a single entry per CDR3 protein. This sample yields about 270,000 distinct CDR3 sequences, of which about 20% are seen a single time; 64% belongs to the top ten. The source material was blood. Every receptor here comes from a man aged 30 to 39 with Graves' ophthalmopathy.

This clonotype has a handful of counts. The rearrangement joins TRBV27 to TRBJ2-2; D might be TRBD2 (6 bases). V was shortened by 2 bases and J by 6 bases, with 16 bases between the two germline ends. CDR1 and CDR2 (germline): MNHEY, SMNVEV (reference sequence). CDR3 size: 16 residues. The CDR3 DNA reads TGTGCCAGCAGTTTAAGGAGGGTAGCCTCCGCCGGGGAGCTGTTTTTT. It yields the protein CASSLRRVASAGELFF.

V and J are TRBV28 and TRBJ2-5, with D unclear. Per germline, CDR1 MDHEN and CDR2 SYDVKM. Between the trimmed V and J ends, which lost 5 bases and 5 bases, there was a span of 6 bases. The CDR3 extends over 11 amino acids. The DNA of the CDR3 is TGTGCCAGCAGTGACCTGGAGACCCAGTACTTC. As protein: CASSDLETQYF. Full variable domain (outside the CDR3, taken from reference TRBV28 and TRBJ2-5): DVKVTQSSRYLVKRTGEKVFLECVQDMDHENMFWYRQDPGLGLRLIYFSYDVKMKEKGDIPEGYSVSREKKERFSLILESASTNQTSMYLCASSDLETQYFGPGTRLLVL.

J is TRBJ2-6 and V is TRBV6-5; D may match TRBD1 or TRBD2 (5 bases each). Germline assignment: CDR1 MNHEY and CDR2 SVGAGI. The V and J ends lost 2 bases and 2 bases respectively, with 16 bases between them. The CDR3 consists of 18 residues. CDR3 coding DNA: TGTGCCAGCAGTTACCAATGGGGGTTAAGCACTGGGGCCAACGTCCTGACTTTC. Translation gives CASSYQWGLSTGANVLTF.

On this clonotype itself: Germline is not matched at one junction end, which may reflect a read error. The CDR3 DNA sequence: TGTGCCAACAGCTTAGGGACTAGCGGAGCCAATGAGCAGTTCTTC. It encodes CANSLGTSGANEQFF. The rearrangement links TRBV11-2 to TRBJ2-1; TRBD2 matches 11 bases. CDR1 SGHAT and CDR2 FQNNGV come from the germline V gene. This CDR3 has 15 residues.

The table lists this clonotype with many counts. In DNA form, the CDR3 reads TGCAGTGCCGGGGACAGCGGCTACACCTTC. It codes for CSAGDSGYTF. The rearrangement links TRBV20-1 to TRBJ1-2; 7 nucleotides agree with TRBD1. The J segment lost 8 bases and the V segment lost 6 bases, leaving 3 bases of the junction unmatched. This CDR3 region has 10 residues. Germline V gives CDR1 DFQATT, CDR2 SNEGSKA (reference sequence).

In this sample, this clonotype turned up many times. The chain combines TRBV6-1 with TRBJ1-5; possible D gene TRBD1, 6 bases. This CDR3 is built from 15 residues. CDR1 and CDR2 from the germline V gene are MNHNS and SASEGT. With 4 bases removed from V and 4 bases from J, the gap between germline ends came to 14 bases. The CDR3 is CASSGVQGSNQPQHF. CDR3 sequence (DNA): TGTGCCAGCAGTGGTGTCCAGGGGTCGAATCAGCCCCAGCATTTT.

Only a few counts were recorded for this clonotype. The genes are TRBV12-3 or TRBV12-4 and TRBJ2-1, with D possibly being TRBD2 (6 bases). The CDR3 runs to 16 residues. Trimming left V 3 bases short and J 4 bases short, with 16 bases between. Written as DNA, the CDR3 is TGTGCCAGCAGTTTCGGTGTAGTAGCGGCGTACAATGAGCAGTTCTTC. This gives the protein CASSFGVVAAYNEQFF.

There are a few counts of this clonotype. The rearrangement joins TRBV12-3 or TRBV12-4 to TRBJ2-4; D assignment may be TRBD1 or TRBD2 (6 bases each). V was trimmed by 0 bases and J by 1 base, leaving 7 bases between them. The CDR3 has 15 residues. In DNA form, the CDR3 reads TGTGCCAGCAGTTTAGCAGGGGGGGCCAAAAACATTCAGTACTTC. Its protein is CASSLAGGAKNIQYF.

This rearrangement joins TRBV27 to TRBJ1-1; D perhaps matches TRBD1 (6 bases). This CDR3 is 14 amino acids long. Germline V lookup: CDR1 MNHEY, CDR2 SMNVEV (reference sequence). Trimming removed 5 bases from V and 1 base from J, with 11 bases in between. DNA of the CDR3: TGTGCCAGCAGTCGACAGGCCGGGAACACTGAAGCTTTCTTT. Encoded protein: CASSRQAGNTEAFF.

This clonotype showed up just once. This chain joins TRBV9 and TRBJ1-6; 8 positions match TRBD1. J was trimmed by 5 bases and V by 5 bases; bases with no gene match: 12. The V gene's germline CDR1 is SGDLS and CDR2 YYNGEE. The CDR3 is made up of 17 amino acids. As DNA, the CDR3 is TGTGCCAGCAGTGAAACAGGAAGGACAGGGAATAATTCACCCCTCCACTTT. Its protein product is CASSETGRTGNNSPLHF. Full variable domain (missing parts from reference TRBV9 and TRBJ1-6): DSGVTQTPKHLITATGQRVTLRCSPRSGDLSVYWYQQSLDQGLQFLIQYYNGEERAKGNILERFSAQQFPDLHSELNLSSLELGDSALYFCASSETGRTGNNSPLHFGNGTRLTVT.

Details on this clonotype: Given a much more abundant clone one base away, this may be a read error. This chain joins TRBV28 and TRBJ2-1; D not resolved. The CDR3 is 16 residues long. The germline V and J ends were trimmed by 4 bases and 4 bases, with 17 bases remaining between them. Germline V gene sequence: CDR1 MDHEN, CDR2 SYDVKM. CDR3: CASSSPATHPYNEQFF. CDR3 coding DNA: TGTGCCAGCAGTTCACCAGCCACTCATCCTTACAATGAGCAGTTCTTC.

The rearrangement uses TRBV20-1 and TRBJ2-7, with 12 positions matching TRBD2. The CDR3 contains 18 residues. Germline CDR1 DFQATT, CDR2 SNEGSKA (reference sequence). The ends lost 3 bases at V and 3 bases at J; junction bases unmatched: 15. CDR3 protein: CSASGPGLAGGPYYEQYF. The CDR3, as DNA: TGCAGTGCTAGTGGACCGGGGCTAGCGGGAGGGCCGTACTACGAGCAGTACTTC.

This clonotype was counted at least ten times. The chain combines TRBV11-3 with TRBJ2-5, with TRBD1 matching over 10 bases. The CDR3 covers 17 residues. The germline V gene has CDR1 SGHNT and CDR2 YENEEA. The trim removed 4 bases at V and 5 bases at J, leaving 13 bases unmatched. In DNA form, the CDR3 reads TGTGCCAGCAGCTCCTCCCGGGACAGGGGATGGAGGGAGACCCAGTACTTC. It yields the protein CASSSSRDRGWRETQYF.